In this sample, the clone carrying this T cell receptor beta chain turned up many times. TCRdb re-called the PCR reads with MiXCR, one entry per CDR3 protein. The data show about 65,000 distinct CDR3 sequences, around a sixth seen once. This sample was included in a study of molecular identifiers for immune sequencing clone quantification. About the research overall: In replicates, the authors split RNA from roughly 18,000 or 92,000 naive CD8 cells five ways and sequenced four.

Trimming left V 10 bases short and J 6 bases short, with 17 bases between. The CDR3 consists of 13 residues. This chain links TRBV12-3 or TRBV12-4 with TRBJ2-3; no definite D call. The source of this sequence is a human donor in good health. Some libraries in this study had Jurkat cell RNA spiked in. Sequencing used naive CD8+ T cells from blood, with Jurkat cell RNA spiked in. The subset denotes: FACS-sorted CD8+CD4-CCR7+CD45RA+ naive T cells. The DNA of the CDR3 is TGTGCCACCGACGGACGATTGGCGGATACGCAGTATTTT. It specifies CATDGRLADTQYF.